This TCR beta chain was retrieved from a study of control samples from healthy donors and cancer patients. There are 15 residues in the CDR3. The germline V gene encodes CDR1 SEHNR and CDR2 FQNEAQ (reference sequence). Trimming stripped 3 bases from V and 3 bases from J, with 14 bases between. Some clones are missing from TCRdb's copy, which holds only in-frame ones; the method was immunoSEQ multiplex PCR. The sample yields approximately 89,000 clones, around nine tenths seen once. The sequence was obtained from a man aged 25-45 years in good health. The sequencing input was blood. The chain carries TRBV7-9 and TRBJ1-1, with D possibly TRBD1 on 5 matching bases. The CDR3, as DNA: TGTGCCAGCAGCTTTGGTATCTGGGGGGACACTGAAGCTTTCTTT. It is translated as CASSFGIWGDTEAFF.